The 30 T cell receptor beta chains reported below all come from one sample, sequenced in a study of cytomegalovirus exposure and HLA in healthy donors. The PCR had 60 Vbeta and 13 Jbeta primers. TCRdb's copy holds only in-frame clones and misses some; the assay was immunoSEQ multiplex PCR. This table holds about 130,000 clones, roughly 80% found once. Sequenced input: PBMCs. The receptors shown here come from a man aged 25-45 years in good health and CMV-seropositive.

The chain combines TRBV2 with TRBJ1-1, with unresolved D. This CDR3 has 15 residues. The V and J ends lost 9 bases and 1 base respectively, with 18 bases between them. From germline, CDR1 is SNHLY and CDR2 FYNNEI. The CDR3 sequence: CASLLSWSGNTEAFF. The CDR3 DNA is TGTGCCAGTCTACTTAGCTGGTCGGGGAACACTGAAGCTTTCTTT. Combining the CDR3 with reference TRBV2 and TRBJ1-1 gives the whole variable domain EPEVTQTPSHQVTQMGQEVILRCVPISNHLYFYWYRQILGQKVEFLVSFYNNEISEKSEIFDDQFSVERPDGSNFTLKIRSTKLEDSAMYFCASLLSWSGNTEAFFGQGTRLTVV.

This clone appeared a single time. J is TRBJ2-7 and V is TRBV6-1; the D gene is possibly TRBD2 (5 bases). V was pared by 1 base and J by 3 bases, with 19 bases between. This CDR3 is built from 17 residues. Germline V gives CDR1 MNHNS, CDR2 SASEGT. The CDR3 DNA reads as TGTGCCAGCAGTGAAGAAGGGAGAGGGATCCAGAACTACGAGCAGTACTTC. It yields the protein CASSEEGRGIQNYEQYF.

The chain links TRBV28 to TRBJ1-2; D gene uncertain. Looked up from germline, CDR1 is MDHEN and CDR2 is SYDVKM. The CDR3 is 10 residues long. Written as DNA, the CDR3 is TGTCCACAGCGGGACTATGGCTACACCTTC. This sequence encodes CPQRDYGYTF.

This clone turned up a few times. The chain is built from TRBV27 and TRBJ2-7; TRBD1 matches 9 bases. The length of the CDR3 is 15 residues. V lost 3 bases to trimming and J lost 12 bases; unmatched junction nucleotides: 15. The germline V gene has CDR1 MNHEY and CDR2 SMNVEV (reference sequence). The CDR3 nucleotides read TGTGCCAGCAGTTTGGACCCGGGACAGGGATCTTTGCGGTACTTC. It is translated as CASSLDPGQGSLRYF.

This clone was detected only a few times. The rearrangement links TRBV4-1 to TRBJ1-4; D perhaps matches TRBD1 (5 bases). This CDR3 contains 18 residues. Trimming left V 1 base short and J 8 bases short, with 23 bases between. CDR1 is MGHRA and CDR2 is YSYEKL in the germline V gene. CDR3: CASSQGYTIGVRKEKLFF. The CDR3 nucleotides are TGCGCCAGCAGCCAAGGATATACTATAGGGGTGCGTAAGGAAAAACTGTTTTTT.

V and J are TRBV13 and TRBJ2-7, with 7 nucleotides matching TRBD1. From germline, CDR1 is PRHDT and CDR2 FYEKMQ (reference sequence). With 3 bases clipped from V and 2 bases from J, the junction kept 1 base outside the gene matches. This CDR3 has 13 amino acids. The CDR3 nucleotides read TGTGCCAGCAGCTTCGGGACAGCCTACGAGCAGTACTTC. Protein sequence: CASSFGTAYEQYF.

The chain employs TRBV11-3 and TRBJ2-2, with TRBD2 matching 11 bases. V was clipped by 8 bases and J by 4 bases; unmatched bases: 0. Germline V gives CDR1 SGHNT, CDR2 YENEEA. This CDR3 comprises 13 residues. The CDR3 region has the DNA TGTGCCAGCGGACTAGCGGGCACCGGGGAGCTGTTTTTT. It encodes CASGLAGTGELFF.

The J gene is TRBJ2-1, the V gene TRBV7-8; 13 positions match TRBD2. V trimming: 10 bases; J trimming: 9 bases; junction bases outside the gene matches: 15. The CDR3 is 16 amino acids. Per germline, CDR1 SGHVS and CDR2 FQNEAQ. Written as DNA, the CDR3 is TGTGCCATCGGACTGCCGGGACTAGCGGGACAGGGTGAGCAGTTCTTC. Encoded protein: CAIGLPGLAGQGEQFF.

A few counts support this clone. The chain joins TRBV30 to TRBJ1-1; a possible D gene is TRBD1 (6 bases). Trimming cost V 2 bases and J 0 bases, with 13 bases left between them. The CDR3 contains 15 residues. CDR1 and CDR2 (germline): GTSNPN, SVGIG (reference sequence). The CDR3 bases are TGTGCCTGGAGTATTAACAGGGTAATGAACACTGAAGCTTTCTTT. Its translation is CAWSINRVMNTEAFF. The full variable domain, its missing parts supplied by reference TRBV30 and TRBJ1-1, is SQTIHQWPATLVQPVGSPLSLECTVEGTSNPNLYWYRQAAGRGLQLLFYSVGIGQISSEVPQNLSASRPQDRQFILSSKKLLLSDSGFYLCAWSINRVMNTEAFFGQGTRLTVV.

This chain connects TRBV29-1 to TRBJ2-5; D call uncertain. Germline V lookup: CDR1 SQVTM, CDR2 ANQGSEA. Trimming removed 3 bases at V and 9 bases at J, with 17 bases between. The CDR3 totals 13 residues. The CDR3 loop is CSVDLLFTAAQYF. The CDR3 nucleotides read TGCAGCGTTGATTTACTATTCACGGCGGCCCAGTACTTC.

The V gene is TRBV29-1, the J gene TRBJ1-1; unclear D gene. V was trimmed by 7 bases and J by 1 base, leaving 4 bases between them. Looked up from germline, CDR1 is SQVTM and CDR2 is ANQGSEA. This CDR3 is 10 amino acids long. Here the CDR3 DNA reads TGCAGCGCCTCGAACACTGAAGCTTTCTTT. Translating gives CSASNTEAFF.

The chain employs TRBV9 and TRBJ1-2; 9 bases fit TRBD1. CDR1 and CDR2 from the germline V gene are SGDLS and YYNGEE. This CDR3 has 12 amino acids. V dropped 7 bases and J dropped 7; count of bases not matched to a gene: 5. CDR3 coding DNA: TGTGCCAGCGGACAGGGGAGGATTGGCTACACCTTC. Translated, it gives CASGQGRIGYTF.

V and J are TRBV4-3 and TRBJ2-5; TRBD2 matches at 7 bases. Germline V gene sequence: CDR1 LGHNA, CDR2 YSLEER. This CDR3 is 18 amino acids long. J lost 2 bases, V lost 4 bases, and 16 bases had no gene match. The CDR3 DNA sequence: TGCGCCAGCAGCCGACAAGCACAGCCGGGGGGTCTTCAAGAGACCCAGTACTTC. Translating it yields CASSRQAQPGGLQETQYF.

V and J are TRBV28 and TRBJ2-7; 10 bases are a match to TRBD2. V trimming: 5 bases; J trimming: 6 bases; junction bases outside the gene matches: 13. The CDR3 runs to 16 residues. The V gene's germline CDR1 is MDHEN and CDR2 SYDVKM. The CDR3 nucleotides read TGTGCCAGCAGTCCGAGGCTAGCGGGAGTATTGAGCGAGCAGTACTTC. Amino acids: CASSPRLAGVLSEQYF.

This chain uses TRBV5-1 with TRBJ2-6; 10 nucleotides line up with TRBD1. Germline V gives CDR1 SGHRS, CDR2 YFSETQ. V dropped 4 bases and J dropped 2; count of bases not matched to a gene: 3. The CDR3 sequence is 16 residues long. The CDR3 spells CASSGGTGAGANVLTF. In nucleotides, the CDR3 is TGCGCCAGCAGCGGCGGGACAGGGGCTGGGGCCAACGTCCTGACTTTC.

This chain uses TRBV6-5 with TRBJ1-5, with a weak D call TRBD1 (5 bases). This CDR3 is 13 amino acids long. V was cut by 2 bases and J by 9 bases, with 11 bases left in between. CDR1 is MNHEY, CDR2 SVGAGI, per germline. The CDR3 here is CASSYGRRGPQHF. In nucleotides, the CDR3 is TGTGCCAGCAGTTACGGCAGGAGGGGGCCCCAGCATTTT.

V is TRBV29-1 and J is TRBJ2-1; tentative D call: TRBD2 (6 bases). Germline CDR1 is SQVTM and CDR2 is ANQGSEA. V was cut by 6 bases and J by 0 bases, with 12 bases left in between. The length of the CDR3 is 14 residues. This CDR3 is CSVSLANSYNEQFF. The CDR3 DNA reads TGCAGCGTCTCCCTAGCGAACTCCTACAATGAGCAGTTCTTC.

This clone was observed a single time. This sequence joins TRBV7-9 and TRBJ1-2; D is possibly TRBD1 (6 bases). The CDR3 contains 13 residues. Trimming took off 8 bases at V and 6 bases at J, with 16 bases between the two ends. Germline V gives CDR1 SEHNR, CDR2 FQNEAQ (reference sequence). CDR3 in amino acids: CASLGDKRNGYTF. The CDR3 DNA is TGTGCCAGCTTAGGGGACAAACGTAATGGCTACACCTTC.

CDR3 sequence: CASAWGANTGELFF. The CDR3 DNA is TGTGCTAGTGCTTGGGGCGCGAACACCGGGGAGCTGTTTTTT. The chain combines TRBV12-5 with TRBJ2-2; tentatively, D is TRBD1 (5 bases). The V gene lost 7 bases and the J gene lost 0 bases, with 9 bases spanning the gap. The CDR3 has 14 residues. Germline V gene sequence: CDR1 LGHNT, CDR2 FRNRAP.

CDR3 bases: TGCGCCAGCAGCCCCGGGACAGGGGGCGCTTACGAGCAGTACTTC. Residues: CASSPGTGGAYEQYF. The chain uses TRBV5-1 and TRBJ2-7, with 12 bases identical to TRBD1. There are 15 residues in the CDR3. Germline trimming cut 4 bases from V and 4 bases from J; bases unmatched to any gene: 6. The germline CDR1 and CDR2 sequences are SGHRS and YFSETQ.

The chain carries TRBV7-2 and TRBJ2-7, with D unresolved. This CDR3 spans 14 amino acids. The germline CDR1 and CDR2 sequences are SGHTA and FQGNSA. V lost 1 base and J 4 bases, leaving 11 bases between the germline ends. CDR3 sequence (DNA): TGTGCCAGCAGCTTAGTCCCCGGGTTTTACGAGCAGTACTTC. It is translated as CASSLVPGFYEQYF.

CDR3 coding DNA: TGTGCCAGCAGCGCAGGACTAGCGGCCTCCTACAATGAGCAGTTCTTC. Protein sequence: CASSAGLAASYNEQFF. This rearrangement joins TRBV9 to TRBJ2-1; 10 bases are shared with TRBD2. Looked up from germline, CDR1 is SGDLS and CDR2 is YYNGEE. This CDR3 is built from 16 residues. V was clipped by 3 bases and J by 0 bases; unmatched bases: 3.

The chain is built from TRBV5-4 and TRBJ2-5, with a weak D call TRBD2 (6 bases). The CDR3 runs to 14 residues. V lost 4 bases and J 7 bases, leaving 17 bases between the germline ends. Germline V CDR1 and CDR2: SGHNT, YYREEE (reference sequence). The CDR3 DNA reads TGTGCCAGCAGCACTTCTAGCGCCGAGTGGACCCAGTACTTC. This translates into CASSTSSAEWTQYF. Based on the CDR3 plus reference TRBV5-4 and TRBJ2-5, the full variable domain is ETGVTQSPTHLIKTRGQQVTLRCSSQSGHNTVSWYQQALGQGPQFIFQYYREEENGRGNFPPRFSGLQFPNYSSELNVNALELDDSALYLCASSTSSAEWTQYFGPGTRLLVL.

This clone has more than one count but fewer than ten. The CDR3 bases are TGTGCCAGCAGCTTAGCGTCCAGAACTGGAAACACCATATATTTT. This sequence encodes CASSLASRTGNTIYF. The V gene is TRBV7-6, the J gene TRBJ1-3; D unresolved. This CDR3 region has 15 residues. The V gene's germline CDR1 is SGHVS and CDR2 FNYEAQ. Trimming shortened V by 0 bases and J by 2 bases, and 8 bases separated the two germline ends. Complete variable domain (other parts from reference TRBV7-6 and TRBJ1-3): GAGVSQSPRYKVTKRGQDVALRCDPISGHVSLYWYRQALGQGPEFLTYFNYEAQQDKSGLPNDRFSAERPEGSISTLTIQRTEQRDSAMYRCASSLASRTGNTIYFGEGSWLTVV.

This clone has more than one count but fewer than ten. V usage is TRBV19 and J usage is TRBJ1-5, with 8 bases aligning to TRBD1. V lost 6 bases and J lost 5; bases outside the gene matches: 9. The CDR3 has 15 amino acids. Germline-derived CDR1 and CDR2 are LNHDA and SQIVND (reference sequence). The CDR3 reads CASSLGQGAYQPQHF. The DNA for the CDR3 is TGTGCCAGTAGCCTCGGGCAGGGGGCCTATCAGCCCCAGCATTTT.

This sequence joins TRBV4-3 and TRBJ1-1, with D possibly TRBD1 on 5 matching bases. Germline V gene lookup returns CDR1 LGHNA and CDR2 YSLEER. The length of the CDR3 is 15 residues. V lost 0 bases and J 6 bases, leaving 14 bases between the germline ends. CDR3 loop: CASSQEGQGLAEAFF. The CDR3, as DNA: TGCGCCAGCAGCCAAGAGGGCCAGGGATTGGCTGAAGCTTTCTTT.

This clone was seen a handful of times. The rearrangement links TRBV4-2 to TRBJ2-2; D perhaps matches TRBD2 (5 bases). Germline V gene sequence: CDR1 LGHNA, CDR2 YNFKEQ. Trimming cost V 1 base and J 5 bases, with 5 bases left between them. The CDR3 consists of 13 residues. The CDR3 sequence is CASSQGGTGELFF. The CDR3 nucleotides read TGTGCCAGCAGCCAAGGAGGGACCGGGGAGCTGTTTTTT.

The chain carries TRBV5-4 and TRBJ1-2; unclear D gene. CDR3 length: 13 residues. Germline V gene lookup returns CDR1 SGHNT and CDR2 YYREEE (reference sequence). With 2 bases removed from V and 8 bases from J, the gap between germline ends came to 13 bases. CDR3 loop: CASSFLGGLGYTF. CDR3 coding DNA: TGTGCCAGCAGCTTCCTCGGAGGTCTAGGCTACACCTTC.

The rearrangement links TRBV30 to TRBJ1-5; D may be TRBD1 (5 bases). This CDR3 has 14 residues. Trimming removed 0 bases from V and 6 bases from J, with 12 bases in between. CDR1 is GTSNPN, CDR2 SVGIG, per germline (reference sequence). CDR3 nucleotides: TGTGCCTGGAGTGTAATCGGGGGAACTCAGCCCCAGCATTTT. It is translated as CAWSVIGGTQPQHF.

This sequence joins TRBV2 and TRBJ2-3; D may be TRBD2 (7 bases). The CDR3 loop spans 17 amino acids. Trimming pared 3 bases from V and 2 bases from J, leaving 18 bases between. The germline gives CDR1 SNHLY, CDR2 FYNNEI. In DNA, the CDR3 is TGTGCCAGCAGTGAGGGGGGGGGCCTCCTCTTCACAGATACGCAGTATTTT. This translates into CASSEGGGLLFTDTQYF.